This TCR beta chain was obtained from a study of control samples from healthy donors and cancer patients. Trimming shortened V by 8 bases and J by 2 bases, and 15 bases separated the two germline ends. The CDR3 is made up of 14 amino acids. Germline CDR1 is MNHEY and CDR2 is SVGAGI. Assay used: immunoSEQ multiplex PCR; TCRdb lists only in-frame clones, some missing. The repertoire holds 70,000 to 75,000 clones, roughly 93% seen once, with approximately 2.8% in the top ten. Sequenced input: blood. This TCR derives from a woman between 25 and 40 years old in good health. The chain links TRBV6-5 to TRBJ1-1; unclear D gene. The CDR3 reads CASVGGQANTEAFF. The CDR3 DNA follows: TGTGCCAGCGTAGGAGGGCAGGCTAACACTGAAGCTTTCTTT.